The source of this T cell receptor beta chain is a study of cytomegalovirus exposure and HLA in healthy donors. Broader study findings: A later analysis linked some 17,000 TCR beta sequences to HLA alleles at 0.05 false discovery rate.

V gave up 0 bases and J gave up 0 bases; unmatched junction bases: 13. CDR1 and CDR2 (germline): SGDLS, YYNGEE. The CDR3 totals 20 residues. Both 60 Vbeta primers and 13 Jbeta primers went into the PCR. This table comes from immunoSEQ multiplex PCR, and its TCRdb copy is limited to in-frame clones, with some not included. The data show around 91,000 clones, approximately 78% seen once. As regards this clone: Antigen specificity is unknown.

Material for sequencing was PBMCs. V and J are TRBV9 and TRBJ2-1; 9 bases map to TRBD2. This TCR derives from a woman between 35 and 50 years old in good health and CMV-seropositive. CDR3 region: CASSVEEATSGWSSYNEQFF. The CDR3 nucleotides are TGTGCCAGCAGCGTAGAGGAGGCGACTAGCGGATGGAGCTCCTACAATGAGCAGTTCTTC.